This TCR beta chain was found in a study of blood T cell repertoires in COVID-19. Whole-study context: Sample material is recorded as cDNA or gDNA derived from T cells, B-cell-depleted T cells, or PBMCs.

Profiling relied on immunoSEQ multiplex PCR, and the TCRdb table lists in-frame clones only, not all of them. The table records around 70,000 clones, about nine tenths of them present only once. This CDR3 spans 16 amino acids. Germline V gives CDR1 SGHRS, CDR2 YFSETQ. Losses at the gene ends were 4 bases for V and 6 bases for J; bases not matched to a gene: 13. This rearrangement joins TRBV5-1 to TRBJ2-3; 8 nucleotides match TRBD2. The TCR comes from a man aged 25-45 years with acute or convalescent COVID-19. Sequenced: peripheral blood. CDR3: CASSRGGSGSLDTQYF. The CDR3 region has the DNA TGCGCCAGCAGCCGTGGGGGGAGCGGGAGCCTCGATACGCAGTATTTT.